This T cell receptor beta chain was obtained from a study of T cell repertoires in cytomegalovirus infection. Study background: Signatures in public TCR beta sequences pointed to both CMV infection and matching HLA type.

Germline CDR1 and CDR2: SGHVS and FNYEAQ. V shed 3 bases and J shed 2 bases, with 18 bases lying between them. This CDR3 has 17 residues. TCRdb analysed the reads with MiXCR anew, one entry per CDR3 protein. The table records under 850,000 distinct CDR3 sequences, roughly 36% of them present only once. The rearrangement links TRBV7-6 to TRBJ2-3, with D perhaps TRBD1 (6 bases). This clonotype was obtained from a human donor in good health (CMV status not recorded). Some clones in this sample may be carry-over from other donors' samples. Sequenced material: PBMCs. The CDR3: CASSLGGGKVFTDTQYF. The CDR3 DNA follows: TGTGCCAGCAGCTTGGGTGGGGGCAAGGTTTTCACAGATACGCAGTATTTT.